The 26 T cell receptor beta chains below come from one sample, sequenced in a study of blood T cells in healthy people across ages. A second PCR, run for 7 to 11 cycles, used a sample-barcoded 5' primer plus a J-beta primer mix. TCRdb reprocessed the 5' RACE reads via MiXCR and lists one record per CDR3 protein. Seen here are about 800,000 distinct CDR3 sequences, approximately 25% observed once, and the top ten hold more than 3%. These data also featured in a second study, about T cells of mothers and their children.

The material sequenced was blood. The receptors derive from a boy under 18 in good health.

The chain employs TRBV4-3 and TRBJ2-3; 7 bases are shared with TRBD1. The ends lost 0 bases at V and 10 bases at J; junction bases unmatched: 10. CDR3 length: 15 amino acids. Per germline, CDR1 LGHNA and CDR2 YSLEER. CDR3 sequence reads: CASSQEGQSRTAQYF. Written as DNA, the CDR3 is TGCGCCAGCAGCCAAGAGGGACAGTCTCGCACAGCGCAGTATTTT.

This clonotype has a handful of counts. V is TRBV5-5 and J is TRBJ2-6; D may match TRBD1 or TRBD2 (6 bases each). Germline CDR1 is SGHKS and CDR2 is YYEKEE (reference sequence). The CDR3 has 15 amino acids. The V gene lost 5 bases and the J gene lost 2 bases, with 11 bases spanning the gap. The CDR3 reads CASRSGAPGANVLTF. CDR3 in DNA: TGTGCCAGCAGGTCGGGGGCCCCTGGGGCCAACGTCCTGACTTTC.

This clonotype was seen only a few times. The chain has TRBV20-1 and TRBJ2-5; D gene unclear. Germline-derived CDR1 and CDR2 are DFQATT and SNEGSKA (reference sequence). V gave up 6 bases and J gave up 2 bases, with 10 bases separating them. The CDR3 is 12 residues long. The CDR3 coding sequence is TGCAGTGCCCCACTGGGGCAAGAGACCCAGTACTTC. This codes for CSAPLGQETQYF.

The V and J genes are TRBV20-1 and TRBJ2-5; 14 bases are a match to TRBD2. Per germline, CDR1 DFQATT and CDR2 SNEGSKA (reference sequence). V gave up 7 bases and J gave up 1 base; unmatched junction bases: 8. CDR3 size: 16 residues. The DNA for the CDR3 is TGCAGTGTTGGACTAGCGGGGGGCCGGATCCAAGAGACCCAGTACTTC. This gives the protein CSVGLAGGRIQETQYF.

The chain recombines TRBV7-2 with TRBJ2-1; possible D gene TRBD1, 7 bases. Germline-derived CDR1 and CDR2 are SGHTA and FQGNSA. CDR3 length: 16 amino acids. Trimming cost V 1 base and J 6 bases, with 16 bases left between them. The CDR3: CASSLVGRGALNEQFF. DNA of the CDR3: TGTGCCAGCAGCTTAGTGGGCAGGGGGGCCCTCAATGAGCAGTTCTTC.

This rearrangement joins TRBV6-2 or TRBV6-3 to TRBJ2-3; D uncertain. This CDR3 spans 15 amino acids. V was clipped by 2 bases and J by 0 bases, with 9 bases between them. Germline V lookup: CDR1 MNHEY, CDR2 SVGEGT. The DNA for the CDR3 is TGTGCCAGCAGTTACGCGCAGATTAGCACAGATACGCAGTATTTT. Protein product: CASSYAQISTDTQYF.

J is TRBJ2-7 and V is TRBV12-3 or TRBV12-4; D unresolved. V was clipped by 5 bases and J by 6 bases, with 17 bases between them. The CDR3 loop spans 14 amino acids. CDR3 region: CASSARNGFSEQYF. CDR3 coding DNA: TGTGCCAGCAGTGCAAGGAACGGCTTTAGCGAGCAGTACTTC.

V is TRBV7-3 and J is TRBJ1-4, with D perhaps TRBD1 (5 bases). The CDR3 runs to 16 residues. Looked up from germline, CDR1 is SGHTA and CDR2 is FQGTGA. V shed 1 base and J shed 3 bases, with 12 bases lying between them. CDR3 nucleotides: TGTGCCAGCAGCTTAATCCGTGAGGGGCCTAATGAAAAACTGTTTTTT. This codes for CASSLIREGPNEKLFF.

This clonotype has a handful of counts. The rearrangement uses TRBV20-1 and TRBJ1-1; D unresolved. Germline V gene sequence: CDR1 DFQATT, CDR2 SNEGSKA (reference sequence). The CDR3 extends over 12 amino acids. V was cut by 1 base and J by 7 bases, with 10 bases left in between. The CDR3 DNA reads TGCAGTGCTAGAGGGCAACCAGTTGAAGCTTTCTTT. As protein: CSARGQPVEAFF.

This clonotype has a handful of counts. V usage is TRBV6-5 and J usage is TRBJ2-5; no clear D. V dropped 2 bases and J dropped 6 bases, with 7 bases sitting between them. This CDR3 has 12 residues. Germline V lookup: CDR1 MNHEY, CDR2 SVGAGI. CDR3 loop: CASSYDGQTQYF. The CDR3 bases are TGTGCCAGCAGTTACGACGGTCAGACCCAGTACTTC.

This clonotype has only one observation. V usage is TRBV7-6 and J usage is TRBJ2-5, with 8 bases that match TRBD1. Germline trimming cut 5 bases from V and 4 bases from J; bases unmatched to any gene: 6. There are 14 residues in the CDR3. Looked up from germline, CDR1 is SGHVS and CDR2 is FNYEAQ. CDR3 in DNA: TGTGCCAGCAGCCGGACAGGGCTTCCAGAGACCCAGTACTTC. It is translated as CASSRTGLPETQYF. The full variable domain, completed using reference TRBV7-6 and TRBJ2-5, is GAGVSQSPRYKVTKRGQDVALRCDPISGHVSLYWYRQALGQGPEFLTYFNYEAQQDKSGLPNDRFSAERPEGSISTLTIQRTEQRDSAMYRCASSRTGLPETQYFGPGTRLLVL.

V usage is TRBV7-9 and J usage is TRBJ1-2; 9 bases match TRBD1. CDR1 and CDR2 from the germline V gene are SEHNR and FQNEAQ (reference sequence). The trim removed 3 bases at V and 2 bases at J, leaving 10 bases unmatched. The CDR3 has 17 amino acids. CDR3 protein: CASSFQAFGTGNYGYTF. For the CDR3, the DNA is TGTGCCAGCAGCTTCCAGGCCTTCGGGACAGGGAACTATGGCTACACCTTC.

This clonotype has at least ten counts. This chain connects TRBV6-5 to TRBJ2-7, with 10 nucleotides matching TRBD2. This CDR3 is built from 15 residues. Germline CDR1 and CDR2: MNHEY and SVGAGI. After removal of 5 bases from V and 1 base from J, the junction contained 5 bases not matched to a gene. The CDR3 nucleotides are TGTGCCAGCAGTCCCAGGACTAGCGGTTCCTACGAGCAGTACTTC. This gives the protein CASSPRTSGSYEQYF.

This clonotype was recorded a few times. CDR3 bases: TGCAGCGCCAAGGACGGCTCCTACGAGCAGTACTTC. Its translation: CSAKDGSYEQYF. The rearrangement links TRBV29-1 to TRBJ2-7; D is uncertain. The germline V and J ends were trimmed by 7 bases and 0 bases, with 10 bases remaining between them. CDR1 and CDR2 from the germline V gene are SQVTM and ANQGSEA. This CDR3 is 12 amino acids long.

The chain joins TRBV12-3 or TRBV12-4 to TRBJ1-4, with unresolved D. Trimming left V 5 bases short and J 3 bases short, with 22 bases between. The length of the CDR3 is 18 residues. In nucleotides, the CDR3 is TGTGCCAGCAGTCTATTTGAAGGTTGGGCAGCCCCTAATGAAAAACTGTTTTTT. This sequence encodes CASSLFEGWAAPNEKLFF.

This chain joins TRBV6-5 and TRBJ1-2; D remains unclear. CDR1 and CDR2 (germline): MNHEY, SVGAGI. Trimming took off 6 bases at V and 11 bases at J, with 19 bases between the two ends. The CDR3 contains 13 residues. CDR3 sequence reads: CASSPSIGVGYTF. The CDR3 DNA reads TGTGCCAGCAGCCCCTCAATCGGGGTAGGATACACCTTC.

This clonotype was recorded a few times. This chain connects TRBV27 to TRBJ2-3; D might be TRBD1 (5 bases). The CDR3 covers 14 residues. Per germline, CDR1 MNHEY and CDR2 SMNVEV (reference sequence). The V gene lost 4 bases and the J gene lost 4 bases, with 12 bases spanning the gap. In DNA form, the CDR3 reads TGTGCCAGCAGTTCGGACACGGAGCCAGATACGCAGTATTTT. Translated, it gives CASSSDTEPDTQYF.

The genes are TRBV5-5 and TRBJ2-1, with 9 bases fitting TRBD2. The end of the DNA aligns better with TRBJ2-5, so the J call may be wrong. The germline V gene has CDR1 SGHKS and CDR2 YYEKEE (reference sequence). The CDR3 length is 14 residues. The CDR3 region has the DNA TGTGCCAGCAGCCTAGCGGGACAGATCGAGACCCAGTACTTC. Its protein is CASSLAGQIETQYF.

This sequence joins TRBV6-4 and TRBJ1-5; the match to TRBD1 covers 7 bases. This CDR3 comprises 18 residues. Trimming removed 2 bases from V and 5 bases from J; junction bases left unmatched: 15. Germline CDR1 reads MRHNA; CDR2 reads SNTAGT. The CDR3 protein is CASSDRSGVGQGDQPQHF. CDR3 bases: TGTGCCAGCAGTGACCGATCCGGAGTAGGGCAGGGGGATCAGCCCCAGCATTTT.

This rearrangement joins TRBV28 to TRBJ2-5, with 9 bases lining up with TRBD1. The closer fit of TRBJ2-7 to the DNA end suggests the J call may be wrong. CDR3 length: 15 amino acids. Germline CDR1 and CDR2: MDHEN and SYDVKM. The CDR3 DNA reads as TGTGCCAGCATCCCTACGGGACAGGGTCAATACGAGCAGTACTTC. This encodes CASIPTGQGQYEQYF.

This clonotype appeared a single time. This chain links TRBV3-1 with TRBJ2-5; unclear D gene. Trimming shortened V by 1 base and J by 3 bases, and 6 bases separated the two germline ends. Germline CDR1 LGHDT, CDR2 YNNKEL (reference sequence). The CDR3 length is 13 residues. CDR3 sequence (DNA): TGTGCCAGCAGCCAAGGGAAAAAAGAGACCCAGTACTTC. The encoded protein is CASSQGKKETQYF.

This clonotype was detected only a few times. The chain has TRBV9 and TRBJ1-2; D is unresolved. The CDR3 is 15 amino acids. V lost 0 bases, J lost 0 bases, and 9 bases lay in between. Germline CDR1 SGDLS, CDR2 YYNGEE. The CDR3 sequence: CASSVVAGPNYGYTF. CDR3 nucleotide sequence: TGTGCCAGCAGCGTAGTGGCAGGACCTAACTATGGCTACACCTTC.

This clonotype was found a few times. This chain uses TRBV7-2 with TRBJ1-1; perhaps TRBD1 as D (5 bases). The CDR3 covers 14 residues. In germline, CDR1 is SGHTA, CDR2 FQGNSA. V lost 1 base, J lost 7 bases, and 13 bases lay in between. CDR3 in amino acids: CASSLVWGFGEAFF. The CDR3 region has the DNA TGTGCCAGCAGCTTAGTTTGGGGGTTCGGTGAAGCTTTCTTT.

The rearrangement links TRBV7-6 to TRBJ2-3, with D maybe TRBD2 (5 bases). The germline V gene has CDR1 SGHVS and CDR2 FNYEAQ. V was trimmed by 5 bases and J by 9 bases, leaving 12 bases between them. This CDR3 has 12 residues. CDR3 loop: CASSDRDWTQYF. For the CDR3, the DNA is TGTGCCAGCAGCGATCGGGATTGGACGCAGTATTTT.

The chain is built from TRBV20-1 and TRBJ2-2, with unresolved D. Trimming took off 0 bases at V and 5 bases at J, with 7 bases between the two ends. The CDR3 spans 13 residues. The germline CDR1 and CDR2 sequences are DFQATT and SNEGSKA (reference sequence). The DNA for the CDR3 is TGCAGTGCTAGAGATCAACCGACCGGGGAGCTGTTTTTT. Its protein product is CSARDQPTGELFF.

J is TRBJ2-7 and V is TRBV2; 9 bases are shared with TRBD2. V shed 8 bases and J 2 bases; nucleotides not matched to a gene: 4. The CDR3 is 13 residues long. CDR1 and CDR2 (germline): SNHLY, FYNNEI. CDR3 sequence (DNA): TGTGCCAGCGGGACTAGCATTGCCTACGAGCAGTACTTC. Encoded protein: CASGTSIAYEQYF.